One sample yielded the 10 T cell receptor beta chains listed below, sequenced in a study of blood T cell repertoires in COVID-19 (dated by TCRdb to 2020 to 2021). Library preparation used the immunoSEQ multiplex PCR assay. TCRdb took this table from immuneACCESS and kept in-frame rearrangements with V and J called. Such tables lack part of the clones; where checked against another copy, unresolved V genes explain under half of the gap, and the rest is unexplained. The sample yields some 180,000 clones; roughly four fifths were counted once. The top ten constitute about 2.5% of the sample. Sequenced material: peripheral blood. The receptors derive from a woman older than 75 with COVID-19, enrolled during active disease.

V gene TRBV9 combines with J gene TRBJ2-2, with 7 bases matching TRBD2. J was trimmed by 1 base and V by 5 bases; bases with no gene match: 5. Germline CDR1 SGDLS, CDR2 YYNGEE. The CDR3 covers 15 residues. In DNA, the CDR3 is TGTGCCAGCAGTCGCGGGACTATGAACACCGGGGAGCTGTTTTTT. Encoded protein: CASSRGTMNTGELFF.

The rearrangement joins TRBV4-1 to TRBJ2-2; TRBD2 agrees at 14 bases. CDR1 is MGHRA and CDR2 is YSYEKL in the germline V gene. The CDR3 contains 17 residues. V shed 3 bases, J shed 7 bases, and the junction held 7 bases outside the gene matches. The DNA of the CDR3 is TGCGCCAGCAGCCAGGGGGGACTAGCGGGAGTGGTCGGGGAGCTGTTTTTT. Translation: CASSQGGLAGVVGELFF.

The CDR3 is CASSSTSGEYEQYF. CDR3 nucleotide sequence: TGTGCCAGCAGCTCCACTAGCGGGGAATACGAGCAGTACTTC. V gene TRBV13 combines with J gene TRBJ2-7; 10 bases are a match to TRBD2. CDR3 size: 14 residues. Germline V CDR1 and CDR2: PRHDT, FYEKMQ (reference sequence). With 4 bases clipped from V and 4 bases from J, the junction kept 4 bases outside the gene matches.

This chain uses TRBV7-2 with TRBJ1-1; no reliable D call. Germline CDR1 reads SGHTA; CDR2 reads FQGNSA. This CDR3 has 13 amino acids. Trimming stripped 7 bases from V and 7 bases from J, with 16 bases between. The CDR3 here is CASKYSLYSEAFF. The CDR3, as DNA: TGTGCCAGCAAGTACAGCCTATACAGTGAAGCTTTCTTT.

The CDR3: CAWSLELHPGGDTQYF. The CDR3, as DNA: TGTGCCTGGAGTTTGGAGCTACACCCCGGTGGAGATACGCAGTATTTT. The chain combines TRBV30 with TRBJ2-3; D unresolved. The CDR3 runs to 16 residues. V shed 2 bases and J shed 5 bases, with 20 bases lying between them. The germline V gene has CDR1 GTSNPN and CDR2 SVGIG (reference sequence).

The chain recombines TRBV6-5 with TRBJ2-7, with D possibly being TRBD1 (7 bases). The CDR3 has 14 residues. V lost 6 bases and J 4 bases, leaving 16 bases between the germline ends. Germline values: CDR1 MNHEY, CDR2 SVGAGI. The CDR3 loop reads CASRETGTFYEQYF. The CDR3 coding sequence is TGTGCCAGCAGAGAGACAGGGACTTTTTACGAGCAGTACTTC.

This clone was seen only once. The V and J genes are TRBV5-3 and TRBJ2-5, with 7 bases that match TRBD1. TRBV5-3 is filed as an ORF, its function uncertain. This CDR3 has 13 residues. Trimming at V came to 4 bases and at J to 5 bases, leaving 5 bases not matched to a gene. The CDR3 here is CARSSWDSETQYF. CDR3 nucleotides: TGTGCCAGAAGCAGTTGGGACAGCGAGACCCAGTACTTC.

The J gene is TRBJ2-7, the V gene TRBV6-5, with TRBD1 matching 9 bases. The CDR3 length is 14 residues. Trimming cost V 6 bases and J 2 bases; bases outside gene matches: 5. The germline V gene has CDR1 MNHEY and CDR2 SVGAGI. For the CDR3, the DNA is TGTGCCAGCAGGCCCGGGACAGGGACCTACGAGCAGTACTTC. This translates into CASRPGTGTYEQYF.

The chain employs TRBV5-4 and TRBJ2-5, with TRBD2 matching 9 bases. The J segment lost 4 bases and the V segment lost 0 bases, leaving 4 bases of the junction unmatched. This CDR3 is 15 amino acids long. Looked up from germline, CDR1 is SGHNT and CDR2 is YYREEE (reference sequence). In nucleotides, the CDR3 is TGTGCCAGCAGCTTGGATGGCGGGGGGGGAGAGACCCAGTACTTC. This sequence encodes CASSLDGGGGETQYF.

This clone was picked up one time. Here the CDR3 DNA reads TGTGCCAGCAGCGAGGGACAGGGGTACAATGAGCAGTTCTTC. Its translation is CASSEGQGYNEQFF. The chain is built from TRBV7-2 and TRBJ2-1; 10 positions match TRBD1. This CDR3 is 14 amino acids long. The V gene's germline CDR1 is SGHTA and CDR2 FQGNSA. The V segment lost 5 bases and the J segment 4 bases; nucleotides outside the gene matches: 2.